These 21 T cell receptor beta chains originate from one sample sequenced in a study of blood T cell repertoires in COVID-19. Assay used: immunoSEQ multiplex PCR; TCRdb lists only in-frame clones, some missing. Found here are around 100,000 clones, about nine tenths of them singletons; the top ten hold roughly 5%. The source material was peripheral blood. Receptors were obtained from a man between 45 and 60 years old with acute or convalescent COVID-19.

The chain joins TRBV19 to TRBJ1-5, with TRBD1 matching 10 bases. Germline V gene lookup returns CDR1 LNHDA and CDR2 SQIVND (reference sequence). The J segment lost 0 bases and the V segment lost 10 bases, leaving 12 bases of the junction unmatched. The CDR3 sequence is 17 residues long. CDR3 sequence: CATQGGTGDYSNQPQHF. In DNA, the CDR3 is TGTGCCACCCAAGGGGGGACAGGGGACTATAGCAATCAGCCCCAGCATTTT.

This clone was recorded only once. The CDR3, as DNA: TGTGCCAGCAGTGAATCCGGGCGGGGGGCACCCTATGGCTACACCTTC. Its translation is CASSESGRGAPYGYTF. The V call is TRBV25-1, the J call TRBJ1-2; tentatively, D is TRBD1 (6 bases). Per the germline V gene, CDR1 is MGHDK and CDR2 is SYGVNS. The CDR3 runs to 16 residues. Between the trimmed V and J ends, which lost 1 base and 4 bases, there was a span of 16 bases.

This chain links TRBV19 with TRBJ2-3; D possibly corresponds to TRBD2 (5 bases). Germline assignment: CDR1 LNHDA and CDR2 SQIVND (reference sequence). The CDR3 has 11 residues. The CDR3 DNA follows: TGTGGCTCAGGTAGCGCAGATACGCAGTATTTT. It codes for CGSGSADTQYF.

V and J are TRBV9 and TRBJ2-1; 10 positions match TRBD1. Per the germline V gene, CDR1 is SGDLS and CDR2 is YYNGEE. V shed 0 bases, J shed 5 bases, and the junction held 5 bases outside the gene matches. The CDR3 is made up of 16 amino acids. The CDR3 nucleotides are TGTGCCAGCAGCGTAGACGGGGACAGGGGAGACAATGAGCAGTTCTTC. Its protein is CASSVDGDRGDNEQFF.

This clone was found once. This chain uses TRBV6-4 with TRBJ1-1, with 9 nucleotides matching TRBD1. Germline assignment: CDR1 MRHNA and CDR2 SNTAGT. CDR3 size: 13 residues. Trimming removed 4 bases from V and 5 bases from J; junction bases left unmatched: 2. CDR3 coding DNA: TGTGCCAGCAGTGTAGACAGGGGGACTGAAGCTTTCTTT. This encodes CASSVDRGTEAFF.

The chain links TRBV30 to TRBJ2-3; 16 bases map to TRBD2. The CDR3 sequence is 15 residues long. The V gene end was trimmed by 7 bases and the J gene end by 3 bases; junction bases not matched to a gene: 4. Germline assignment: CDR1 GTSNPN and CDR2 SVGIG (reference sequence). The CDR3 DNA is TGTGCCTTGGGACTAGCGGGAGGGTTAACAGATACGCAGTATTTT. Amino acids: CALGLAGGLTDTQYF.

The chain has TRBV9 and TRBJ1-2, with D possibly being TRBD1 (5 bases). Trimming left V 0 bases short and J 4 bases short, with 16 bases between. The germline gives CDR1 SGDLS, CDR2 YYNGEE. The CDR3 totals 16 residues. The CDR3 is CASSVGSRQSAYGYTF. CDR3 DNA: TGTGCCAGCAGCGTAGGGAGCCGACAGTCAGCCTATGGCTACACCTTC. The variable domain in full, with the rest retrieved from reference TRBV9 and TRBJ1-2, is DSGVTQTPKHLITATGQRVTLRCSPRSGDLSVYWYQQSLDQGLQFLIQYYNGEERAKGNILERFSAQQFPDLHSELNLSSLELGDSALYFCASSVGSRQSAYGYTFGSGTRLTVV.

This clone has more than one count but fewer than ten. CDR3 loop: CASSLVGGRQHF. The CDR3 DNA follows: TGTGCCAGCAGCTTGGTTGGGGGCCGGCAGCATTTT. This chain connects TRBV5-4 to TRBJ1-5; possible D gene TRBD1, 6 bases. This CDR3 is 12 amino acids long. Germline V gene sequence: CDR1 SGHNT, CDR2 YYREEE (reference sequence). Trimming shortened V by 0 bases and J by 13 bases, and 11 bases separated the two germline ends. The full variable domain, in which reference TRBV5-4 and TRBJ1-5 provide the parts outside the CDR3, is ETGVTQSPTHLIKTRGQQVTLRCSSQSGHNTVSWYQQALGQGPQFIFQYYREEENGRGNFPPRFSGLQFPNYSSELNVNALELDDSALYLCASSLVGGRQHFGDGTRLSIL.

This clone was counted a few times. The chain uses TRBV15 and TRBJ1-1, with D possibly being TRBD1 (5 bases). V lost 3 bases and J lost 6, with 14 bases in between. The germline V gene encodes CDR1 LNHNV and CDR2 YYDKDF (reference sequence). CDR3 length: 14 amino acids. The DNA of the CDR3 is TGTGCCACCAGCAGCCCCGGGCTAGGGGCTGAAGCTTTCTTT. Residues: CATSSPGLGAEAFF.

This clone was counted once. The chain links TRBV4-3 to TRBJ1-2; D is unclear. The V end lost 0 bases, the J end lost 5 bases, and 13 bases lay between the germline ends. CDR1 and CDR2 (germline): LGHNA, YSLEER. This CDR3 comprises 15 residues. CDR3 region: CASSQDKSVLYGYTF. DNA for the CDR3: TGCGCCAGCAGCCAAGATAAGTCAGTGTTGTATGGCTACACCTTC.

This clone has only one observation. The rearrangement uses TRBV7-4 and TRBJ1-2; D remains unclear. The CDR3 is 17 amino acids. V lost 5 bases and J 0 bases, leaving 19 bases between the germline ends. Germline V gene data show CDR1 as SGHVT and CDR2 as SQSDAQ. CDR3 nucleotides: TGTGCCAGCAGCCCATCGACCCAAAAGAGGGCTAACTATGGCTACACCTTC. It specifies CASSPSTQKRANYGYTF.

The CDR3 spells CASGLNGGEQYF. In nucleotides, the CDR3 is TGTGCTAGTGGTTTGAACGGAGGTGAGCAGTACTTC. The V and J genes are TRBV12-5 and TRBJ2-7, with TRBD2 as a possible D gene (5 bases). The CDR3 totals 12 residues. Germline-derived CDR1 and CDR2 are LGHNT and FRNRAP. The V and J ends lost 2 bases and 7 bases respectively, with 9 bases between them.

The chain links TRBV9 to TRBJ2-3; D perhaps matches TRBD1 (6 bases). The V gene lost 4 bases and the J gene lost 0 bases, with 12 bases spanning the gap. There are 15 residues in the CDR3. Germline-derived CDR1 and CDR2 are SGDLS and YYNGEE. CDR3 sequence (DNA): TGTGCCAGCAGCACTTTCGACAGGAGCACAGATACGCAGTATTTT. Protein: CASSTFDRSTDTQYF. Using reference TRBV9 and TRBJ2-3 for the parts outside the CDR3, the full variable domain is DSGVTQTPKHLITATGQRVTLRCSPRSGDLSVYWYQQSLDQGLQFLIQYYNGEERAKGNILERFSAQQFPDLHSELNLSSLELGDSALYFCASSTFDRSTDTQYFGPGTRLTVL.

The V call is TRBV6-5, the J call TRBJ1-2; tentative D call: TRBD1 (6 bases). Per germline, CDR1 MNHEY and CDR2 SVGAGI. This CDR3 contains 15 residues. V was clipped by 6 bases and J by 7 bases, with 21 bases between them. In DNA form, the CDR3 reads TGTGCCAGCAGCACCACTAGGGGGGGCGGGCGTGGCTACACCTTC. It is translated as CASSTTRGGGRGYTF.

This clone was observed once. The chain carries TRBV5-1 and TRBJ2-2; the D is unclear. The CDR3 contains 16 residues. The V end lost 0 bases, the J end lost 1 base, and 10 bases lay between the germline ends. Germline V gene data show CDR1 as SGHRS and CDR2 as YFSETQ. CDR3 loop: CASSLGVHLNTGELFF. The CDR3 nucleotides are TGCGCCAGCAGCTTGGGTGTTCATTTGAACACCGGGGAGCTGTTTTTT.

This chain uses TRBV7-2 with TRBJ2-3; the match to TRBD2 covers 8 bases. Per the germline V gene, CDR1 is SGHTA and CDR2 is FQGNSA. CDR3 length: 15 residues. J gave up 2 bases and V 1 base, and 2 bases lay outside the gene matches. The DNA for the CDR3 is TGTGCCAGCAGCTTAGGACTAGCGCCCACAGATACGCAGTATTTT. The encoded protein is CASSLGLAPTDTQYF.

The chain uses TRBV9 and TRBJ2-3; D is uncertain. The V and J ends lost 3 bases and 6 bases respectively, with 11 bases between them. The CDR3 is made up of 13 amino acids. CDR1 and CDR2 from the germline V gene are SGDLS and YYNGEE. The DNA for the CDR3 is TGTGCCAGCAGCGCCCGACTGACTGATACGCAGTATTTT. It is translated as CASSARLTDTQYF.

The chain has TRBV5-1 and TRBJ2-2, with a weak D call TRBD2 (5 bases). Trimming left V 7 bases short and J 6 bases short, with 16 bases between. CDR1 is SGHRS, CDR2 YFSETQ, per germline. The CDR3 loop spans 14 amino acids. The CDR3 loop reads CASLAGSVPGELFF. The CDR3 DNA reads as TGCGCCAGCCTAGCAGGCTCGGTGCCCGGGGAGCTGTTTTTT.

This clone was seen just once. V gene TRBV5-1 combines with J gene TRBJ2-1, with 7 positions matching TRBD1. Germline loops: CDR1 SGHRS, CDR2 YFSETQ. The V gene end was trimmed by 4 bases and the J gene end by 9 bases; junction bases not matched to a gene: 7. This CDR3 region has 13 residues. CDR3 nucleotides: TGCGCCAGCAGCCCGGGACAGTTGGTTGAGCAGTTCTTC. Protein product: CASSPGQLVEQFF.

The chain has TRBV6-6 and TRBJ1-5; no reliable D call. Trimming left V 8 bases short and J 2 bases short, with 16 bases between. This CDR3 spans 15 amino acids. Germline CDR1 and CDR2: MNHNY and SVGAGI (reference sequence). CDR3 protein: CASDGRSSGNQPQHF. The CDR3 DNA reads as TGTGCCAGCGACGGCAGGTCGTCCGGCAATCAGCCCCAGCATTTT.

Here the CDR3 reads CSISFSGRYTDTQYF. The CDR3 DNA reads as TGCAGTATATCCTTTAGCGGGCGATACACAGATACGCAGTATTTT. J is TRBJ2-3 and V is TRBV29-1; 7 bases align to TRBD2. The CDR3 has 15 residues. Germline CDR1 is SQVTM and CDR2 is ANQGSEA.